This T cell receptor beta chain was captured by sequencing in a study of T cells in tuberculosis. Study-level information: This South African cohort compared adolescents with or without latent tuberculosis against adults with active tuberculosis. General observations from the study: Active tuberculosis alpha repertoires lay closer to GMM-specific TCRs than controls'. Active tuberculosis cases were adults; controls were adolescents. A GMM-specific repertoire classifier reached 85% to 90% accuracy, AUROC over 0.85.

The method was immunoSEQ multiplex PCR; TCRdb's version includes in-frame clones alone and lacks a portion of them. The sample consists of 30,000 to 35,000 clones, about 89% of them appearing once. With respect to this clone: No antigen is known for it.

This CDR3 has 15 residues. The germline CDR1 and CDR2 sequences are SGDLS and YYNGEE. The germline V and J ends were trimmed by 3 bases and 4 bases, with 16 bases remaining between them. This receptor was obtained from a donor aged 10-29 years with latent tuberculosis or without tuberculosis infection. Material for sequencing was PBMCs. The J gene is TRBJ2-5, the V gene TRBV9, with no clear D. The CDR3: CASSEAPSRGETQYF. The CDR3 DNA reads TGTGCCAGCAGCGAGGCCCCCTCGCGAGGAGAGACCCAGTACTTC.